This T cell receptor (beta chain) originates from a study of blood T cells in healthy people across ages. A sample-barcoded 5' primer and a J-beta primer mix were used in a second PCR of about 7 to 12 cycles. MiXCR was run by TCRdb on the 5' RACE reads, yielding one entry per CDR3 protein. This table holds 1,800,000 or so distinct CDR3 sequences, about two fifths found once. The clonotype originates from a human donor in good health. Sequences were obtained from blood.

CDR3 DNA sequence: TGTGCCAGCAGCCAAGTCGGGGGGGCCCTCAATGAGCAGTTCTTC. Amino acid sequence: CASSQVGGALNEQFF. The V gene is TRBV3-1, the J gene TRBJ2-1, with 8 bases that match TRBD2. This CDR3 has 15 residues. V dropped 1 base and J dropped 6; count of bases not matched to a gene: 5. Germline loops: CDR1 LGHDT, CDR2 YNNKEL (reference sequence).